Given below is one T cell receptor (beta chain) in context. Its antigen remains unidentified. The germline V gene has CDR1 MNHEY and CDR2 SMNVEV (reference sequence). The CDR3 has 16 residues. Unmatched junction bases numbered 13, after V lost 6 bases and J lost 2 bases. Healthy control participants comprised blood bank volunteers in Maryland, USA. The unsorted libraries originated from 2 million PBMCs that had been stored at -80 C. This entry comes from a study of neurological immune-mediated disorders. Study-level points and caveats: The absence of any CDR3 amino acid sequence shared by expanded clones across subjects suggests that repertoires were private in all groups. HTLV-1-associated myelopathy had the most TCR clonal expansion, while multiple sclerosis had the least, a level that fell below healthy controls.

MiXCR, run by TCRdb on the 5' RACE reads, gives a single entry per CDR3 protein. The sample carries tens of thousands of distinct CDR3 sequences, roughly 9.9% recorded once. The material sequenced was PBMCs. This rearrangement joins TRBV27 to TRBJ2-7; 7 bases fit TRBD1. The source is a man over 45 in good health. CDR3 DNA sequence: TGTGCCAGCAGCCCACCGCCCCACAGGGGTACCTACGAGCAGTACTTC. Protein sequence: CASSPPPHRGTYEQYF.